This T cell receptor beta chain was recovered during a study of cytomegalovirus exposure and HLA in healthy donors. Use of 60 Vbeta and 13 Jbeta primers characterized the PCR. Sequencing used immunoSEQ multiplex PCR; TCRdb keeps in-frame clones, though not all of them. The sample yields more than 55,000 clones, over 70% seen once. Comments on this clone: Its antigen is unknown.

Per germline, CDR1 SGHDT and CDR2 YYEEEE. Trimming removed 5 bases from V and 4 bases from J, with 15 bases in between. The CDR3 sequence is 14 residues long. Whole-study findings and limits: Sequencing likely caused a cluster of highly shared sequence variants. There were 150 to 200 TCR beta chains listed as cytomegalovirus-associated.

Sequencing was performed on PBMCs. The clonotype comes from a middle-aged woman in good health and CMV-seronegative. The chain uses TRBV5-6 and TRBJ2-5, with D possibly being TRBD1 (5 bases). The chain's CDR3 is CASRIKGDSETQYF. In DNA form, the CDR3 reads TGTGCCAGCAGGATCAAAGGGGATTCAGAGACCCAGTACTTC.